Following are 14 T cell receptor beta chains from one sample sequenced in a study of control samples from healthy donors and cancer patients. TCRdb's table, derived via immunoSEQ multiplex PCR, lists solely in-frame clones and lacks some. The sample includes about 190,000 clones, around 90% seen only once; the top ten take about 2%. Sample: blood. The receptors shown here come from a man between 25 and 39 years old in good health.

CDR3 in DNA: TGTGCCAGCAGTCCGGGACGGGGGGCAGATACGCAGTATTTT. Encoded protein: CASSPGRGADTQYF. This rearrangement joins TRBV27 to TRBJ2-3; 7 nucleotides line up with TRBD2. V lost 5 bases, J lost 4 bases, and 6 bases stayed unmatched. The CDR3 extends over 14 amino acids. From germline, CDR1 is MNHEY and CDR2 SMNVEV (reference sequence).

This chain links TRBV19 with TRBJ2-2; D is unclear. CDR1 and CDR2 from the germline V gene are LNHDA and SQIVND (reference sequence). Trimming pared 5 bases from V and 6 bases from J, leaving 13 bases between. This CDR3 region has 14 residues. The CDR3, as DNA: TGTGCCAGTAGTTTGGTGGCAGGCGCCGGGGAGCTGTTTTTT. The encoded protein is CASSLVAGAGELFF.

DNA of the CDR3: TGTGCCAGCAGTCGGGACAGGGGAGTCGGTGAAAAACTGTTTTTT. Amino acid sequence: CASSRDRGVGEKLFF. This chain uses TRBV27 with TRBJ1-4; 10 bases are shared with TRBD1. This CDR3 is 15 amino acids long. V trimming: 5 bases; J trimming: 7 bases; junction bases outside the gene matches: 7. CDR1 and CDR2 (germline): MNHEY, SMNVEV (reference sequence).

V and J are TRBV28 and TRBJ1-5, with a weak D call TRBD1 (5 bases). CDR3 length: 14 residues. V dropped 7 bases and J dropped 2 bases, with 12 bases sitting between them. CDR1 is MDHEN and CDR2 is SYDVKM in the germline V gene. The CDR3 is CASTRVYGNQPQHF. Here the CDR3 DNA reads TGTGCCAGCACCAGGGTGTATGGCAATCAGCCCCAGCATTTT. Drawing the rest from reference TRBV28 and TRBJ1-5, the complete variable domain is DVKVTQSSRYLVKRTGEKVFLECVQDMDHENMFWYRQDPGLGLRLIYFSYDVKMKEKGDIPEGYSVSREKKERFSLILESASTNQTSMYLCASTRVYGNQPQHFGDGTRLSIL.

The sample holds a few counts of this clone. The chain is built from TRBV3-1 (or the pseudogene TRBV3-2) and TRBJ1-2; no firm D call. Trimming removed 3 bases from V and 4 bases from J, with 15 bases in between. CDR1 and CDR2 (germline): LGHDT, YNNKEL (reference sequence). The CDR3 runs 15 residues. CDR3 sequence: CASSHPSGLGYGYTF. DNA of the CDR3: TGTGCCAGCAGCCACCCGTCGGGGTTGGGCTATGGCTACACCTTC.

CDR3: CASSQLRVEAFF. DNA for the CDR3: TGTGCCAGCAGCCAATTAAGGGTTGAAGCTTTCTTT. The gene calls are TRBV7-9 and TRBJ1-1, with D unresolved. The CDR3 extends over 12 amino acids. Germline CDR1 is SEHNR and CDR2 is FQNEAQ (reference sequence). Trimming pared 5 bases from V and 7 bases from J, leaving 11 bases between.

V usage is TRBV7-2 and J usage is TRBJ2-1; 9 nucleotides line up with TRBD2. CDR3 size: 15 residues. The V gene end was trimmed by 1 base and the J gene end by 8 bases; junction bases not matched to a gene: 6. CDR1 and CDR2 from the germline V gene are SGHTA and FQGNSA. CDR3 bases: TGTGCCAGCAGCTTAGTGGCGGGGGGGCTTTATGAGCAGTTCTTC. It yields the protein CASSLVAGGLYEQFF. The full variable domain, its missing parts supplied by reference TRBV7-2 and TRBJ2-1, is GAGVSQSPSNKVTEKGKDVELRCDPISGHTALYWYRQSLGQGLEFLIYFQGNSAPDKSGLPSDRFSAERTGGSVSTLTIQRTQQEDSAVYLCASSLVAGGLYEQFFGPGTRLTVL.

This chain links TRBV2 with TRBJ1-6; D is unclear. The CDR3 runs 14 residues. Germline V gene lookup returns CDR1 SNHLY and CDR2 FYNNEI. Trimming removed 2 bases from V and 10 bases from J, with 12 bases in between. In DNA form, the CDR3 reads TGTGCCAGCAGTGAAATGGGAGTGAGGTCACCCCTCCACTTT. It codes for CASSEMGVRSPLHF.

The chain couples TRBV18 to TRBJ2-5; D possibly corresponds to TRBD1 (6 bases). Looked up from germline, CDR1 is KGHSH and CDR2 is LQKENI. CDR3 length: 15 residues. V was clipped by 3 bases and J by 5 bases, with 16 bases between them. The CDR3 sequence is CASSPAIQGPETQYF. In nucleotides, the CDR3 is TGTGCCAGCTCACCCGCAATACAGGGACCGGAGACCCAGTACTTC.

The V call is TRBV12-3 or TRBV12-4, the J call TRBJ2-5; D gene ambiguous. V lost 4 bases, J lost 3 bases, and 9 bases lay in between. This CDR3 has 13 residues. DNA of the CDR3: TGTGCCAGCAGTTCTTGGGAAGAAGAGACCCAGTACTTC. Amino acids: CASSSWEEETQYF.

The DNA for the CDR3 is TGTGCCAGCAGCTTAGTACCCACCTACAGTGAAGCTTTCTTT. Amino acid sequence: CASSLVPTYSEAFF. The chain couples TRBV7-8 to TRBJ1-1; D is unclear. The germline V gene encodes CDR1 SGHVS and CDR2 FQNEAQ. This CDR3 has 14 amino acids. V was clipped by 1 base and J by 7 bases, with 13 bases between them.

The chain combines TRBV5-6 with TRBJ1-1; no firm D call. This CDR3 region has 11 residues. The germline V gene encodes CDR1 SGHDT and CDR2 YYEEEE. V gave up 1 base and J gave up 7 bases, with 5 bases separating them. The CDR3 DNA follows: TGTGCCAGCAGCTTGCATTATGAAGCTTTCTTT. Residues: CASSLHYEAFF.

The V gene is TRBV15, the J gene TRBJ2-7; the match to TRBD1 covers 8 bases. V lost 5 bases and J lost 2; bases outside the gene matches: 5. CDR1 is LNHNV, CDR2 YYDKDF, per germline (reference sequence). This CDR3 spans 14 amino acids. The CDR3 coding sequence is TGTGCCACCAGCGCCTCACAGGGGGCCTACGAGCAGTACTTC. Its protein is CATSASQGAYEQYF.

The V and J genes are TRBV5-1 and TRBJ1-1, with 10 bases that match TRBD1. CDR1 and CDR2 (germline): SGHRS, YFSETQ. CDR3 size: 13 residues. V shed 7 bases and J 2 bases; nucleotides not matched to a gene: 2. The CDR3 DNA follows: TGCGCCAGCGGGACAGGGGTAAACACTGAAGCTTTCTTT. Translating gives CASGTGVNTEAFF.